A few counts support the clone carrying this TCR beta chain. This CDR3 has 13 residues. CDR1 and CDR2 from the germline V gene are SQVTM and ANQGSEA. V lost 4 bases and J lost 0, with 10 bases in between. This sample was included in a study of response to subunit inactivated influenza vaccine. TCRdb used MiXCR to reprocess the RT-PCR reads, holding one entry per CDR3 protein. Of about 170,000 distinct CDR3 sequences listed, 10% to 15% were seen once; the top ten hold approximately 32%. These sequences were also reported in another study, on T cells expressing NK-cell markers. That study adds: Beta-chain TCR cDNA was generated via 5'RACE template switching with UMIs. According to the study, TCR beta repertoires originated from sorted CD3+CD56+NKG2C+, CD3+CD56+NKG2C- and CD3+CD56-NKG2C+ T cells. Sorting was restricted to alpha-beta TCR T cells by an anti-gamma-delta TCR antibody in several experiments. These clonotypes, the leaders elsewhere, also led the CD3+CD56-NKG2C+ fraction in a few donors.

The chain carries TRBV29-1 and TRBJ2-7; D remains ambiguous. The source was CD8+ T cells sorted from PBMCs, collected 12 days after vaccination. The TCR sequence derives from a man aged 50 to 60 who received an inactivated influenza vaccine. CDR3 in DNA: TGCAGCGTTGTGGGTCCCAGCTCCTACGAGCAGTACTTC. Translating it yields CSVVGPSSYEQYF.